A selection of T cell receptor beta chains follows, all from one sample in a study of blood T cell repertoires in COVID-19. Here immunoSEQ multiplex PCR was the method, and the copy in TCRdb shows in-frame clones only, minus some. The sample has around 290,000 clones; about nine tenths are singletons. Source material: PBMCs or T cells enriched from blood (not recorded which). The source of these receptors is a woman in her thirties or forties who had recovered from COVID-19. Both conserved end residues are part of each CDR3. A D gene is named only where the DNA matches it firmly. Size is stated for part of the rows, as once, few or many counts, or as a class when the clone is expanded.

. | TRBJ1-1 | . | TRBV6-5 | TGTGCCGCTGAGAACAGTTTAAACACTGAAGCTTTCTTT | CAAENSLNTEAFF
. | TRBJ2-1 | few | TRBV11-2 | TGTGCCAGCAGCTTAGTCGGGAGCTCCTACAATGAGCAGTTCTTC | CASSLVGSSYNEQFF
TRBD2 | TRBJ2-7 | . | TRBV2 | TGTGCCACCACCCCGGGACTAGAAAACGAGCAGTACTTC | CATTPGLENEQYF
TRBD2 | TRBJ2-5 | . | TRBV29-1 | TGCAGCGCATTAGCGGGGGGCCCCCAAGAGACCCAGTACTTC | CSALAGGPQETQYF
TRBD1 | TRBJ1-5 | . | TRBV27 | TGTGCCAGCAGTCCGGGTGAGGGACAGGGTCAGTCGGTGCCCCAGCATTTT | CASSPGEGQGQSVPQHF
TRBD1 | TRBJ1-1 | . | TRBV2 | TGTGCCAGCAGTTTACAGGGGAGACTGATGAACACTGAAGCTTTCTTT | CASSLQGRLMNTEAFF
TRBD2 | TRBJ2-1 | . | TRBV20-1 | TGCAGTGCTAGTTCTAATTCGGGACTAGCGGCGGGCAATGAGCAGTTCTTC | CSASSNSGLAAGNEQFF
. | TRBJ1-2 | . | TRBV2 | TGTGCCAGCAGTGAAGTACCGCGGGGCGGCTACACCTTC | CASSEVPRGGYTF
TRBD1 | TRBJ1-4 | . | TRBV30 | TGTGCCTGGAGTGAGAAGGGGACAGGGCAGGAAAAACTGTTTTTT | CAWSEKGTGQEKLFF
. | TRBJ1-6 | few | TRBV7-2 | TGTGCCAGCAGCTTAGGACTAAATTCACCCCTCCACTTT | CASSLGLNSPLHF
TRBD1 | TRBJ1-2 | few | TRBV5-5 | TGTGCCAGCAGCTTTTCAACAGGGGGCCCTGGCTACACCTTC | CASSFSTGGPGYTF
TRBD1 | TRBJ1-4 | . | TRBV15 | TGTGCCACCAGCAGAGGAAGGACAGGGGGTGAAAAACTGTTTTTT | CATSRGRTGGEKLFF
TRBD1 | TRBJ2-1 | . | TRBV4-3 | TGCGCCAGCAGCCAGGGGACCAGGGGGAATGAGCAGTTCTTC | CASSQGTRGNEQFF
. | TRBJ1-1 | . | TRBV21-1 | TGTGCCAGCAGCAAGACGCGATCTACCGGGACAGGGGGAAGTACTGAAGCTTTCTTT | CASSKTRSTGTGGSTEAFF
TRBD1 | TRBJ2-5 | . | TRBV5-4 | TGTGCCAGCAGCGCCGGACAGGGTGGAGAGACCCAGTACTTC | CASSAGQGGETQYF
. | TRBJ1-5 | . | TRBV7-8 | TGTGCCAGCAGCCCACGGGAGACTGATCAGCCCCAGCATTTT | CASSPRETDQPQHF
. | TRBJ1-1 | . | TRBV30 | TGTGCCTGGAGGGCCGGGGGATCCATGAACACTGAAGCTTTCTTT | CAWRAGGSMNTEAFF
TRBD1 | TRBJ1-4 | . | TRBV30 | TGTGCCTGGAGTAAGACAGGGATTAATGAAAAACTGTTTTTT | CAWSKTGINEKLFF
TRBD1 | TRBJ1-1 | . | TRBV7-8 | TGTGCCAGCAGACGGATTAGGGGGACAGGTCATGATGAAGCTTTCTTT | CASRRIRGTGHDEAFF
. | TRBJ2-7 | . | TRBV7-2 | TGTGCCAGCAGCATAGCGGGACAGGGCGAGCAGTACTTC | CASSIAGQGEQYF
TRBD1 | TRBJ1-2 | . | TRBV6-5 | TGTGCCAGCAGTCAGACGACAGGGGGCAACTATGGCTACACCTTC | CASSQTTGGNYGYTF
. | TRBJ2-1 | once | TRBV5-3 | TGTGCCAGAAGCGTCCCCGACTGGCTGGTGGTAGATGAGCAGTTCTTC | CARSVPDWLVVDEQFF
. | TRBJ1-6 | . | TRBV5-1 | TGCGCCAGCAGCGGAGGACGGGGAAATAATTCACCCCTCCACTTT | CASSGGRGNNSPLHF
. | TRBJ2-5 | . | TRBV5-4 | TGTGCCAGCAGCTTTGGGGCAGGGGAAGAGACCCAGTACTTC | CASSFGAGEETQYF
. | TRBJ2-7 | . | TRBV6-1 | TGTGCCAGCAGTGAACAGCCGGGTCGCTGGTACGAGCAGTACTTC | CASSEQPGRWYEQYF
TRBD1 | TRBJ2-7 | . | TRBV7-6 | TGTGCCAGCAGCTTACTTTCGCCAGGGGGCTCGGCGTCCTACGAGCAGTACTTC | CASSLLSPGGSASYEQYF
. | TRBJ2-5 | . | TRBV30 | TGTGCCTGGAGTGTACCTGTTTTTGTGGTTCGGGAGACCCAGTACTTC | CAWSVPVFVVRETQYF
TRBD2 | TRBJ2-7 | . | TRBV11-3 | TGTGCCAGCAGCTTAGTTGGCGGGGGCGAGCAGTACTTC | CASSLVGGGEQYF
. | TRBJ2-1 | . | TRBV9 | TGTGCCAGCAGCGTAGGTTCTAGCTGGCCAAATGAGCAGTTCTTC | CASSVGSSWPNEQFF
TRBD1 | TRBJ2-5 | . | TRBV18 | TGTGCCACCGCTCACCCCGGACAGGGACAAGAGACCCAGTACTTC | CATAHPGQGQETQYF
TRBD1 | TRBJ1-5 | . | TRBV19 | TGTGCCAGTAGTTCAACAGGGGTTCCTCAGCCCCAGCATTTT | CASSSTGVPQPQHF
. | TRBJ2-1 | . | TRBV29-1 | TGCAGCTCCAACTCCTACAATGAGCAGTTCTTC | CSSNSYNEQFF
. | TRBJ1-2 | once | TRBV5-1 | TGCGCCAGCAGCTTGGAGGTTGGAGGAAATGGCTACACCTTC | CASSLEVGGNGYTF
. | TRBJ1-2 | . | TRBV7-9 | TGTGCCAGCAGCTTATTAGTTTCGGAGAGTGGCTACACCTTC | CASSLLVSESGYTF
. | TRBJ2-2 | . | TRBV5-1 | TGCGCCAGCAGCTTGATATGGGGAGGAAGAAACACCGGGGAGCTGTTTTTT | CASSLIWGGRNTGELFF